Listed below are T cell receptor beta chains from one sample, sequenced in a study of response to subunit inactivated influenza vaccine. TCRdb re-analysed the RT-PCR reads in MiXCR, keeping a single row per CDR3 protein. The sample gives around 850,000 distinct CDR3 sequences, less than 20% of which show up once; under 13% is in the top ten. The input for sequencing was PBMCs from blood, taken about 5 days after vaccination. These receptors were collected from a man aged 50 to 59 who received an inactivated influenza vaccine. Both conserved end residues are part of each CDR3. The D gene is left open where the match is weak.

V: TRBV5-1
D: TRBD1
J: TRBJ2-7
CDR3: CASSLDRGNGEQYF

V: TRBV4-3
D: -
J: TRBJ2-2
CDR3: CASSVQSNTGELFF

V: TRBV12-3/TRBV12-4
D: -
J: TRBJ2-7
CDR3: CASSFTGTAYEQYF

V: TRBV20-1
D: TRBD2
J: TRBJ2-2
CDR3: CSANGVAGPGELFF

V: TRBV20-1
D: -
J: TRBJ1-2
CDR3: CSARRTGAGYGYTF

V: TRBV20-1
D: -
J: TRBJ2-1
CDR3: CSAPDGGGWGSEQFF

V: TRBV6-5
D: TRBD2
J: TRBJ2-3
CDR3: CASSYQSGGAADTQYF

V: TRBV20-1
D: TRBD2
J: TRBJ2-1
CDR3: CSAPPPGGSYNEQFF

V: TRBV11-1
D: TRBD1
J: TRBJ2-3
CDR3: CASSRGGQDTDTQYF

V: TRBV29-1
D: -
J: TRBJ2-7
CDR3: CSVGEGISYEQYF

V: TRBV5-5
D: -
J: TRBJ1-5
CDR3: CASSSAGVTQPQHF

V: TRBV29-1
D: -
J: TRBJ1-1
CDR3: CSVELRLTDTEAFF

V: TRBV10-1
D: TRBD2
J: TRBJ2-3
CDR3: CASSVGGDTDTQYF

V: TRBV5-5
D: -
J: TRBJ2-1
CDR3: CASSPASKDSYNEQFF

V: TRBV27
D: TRBD2
J: TRBJ2-3
CDR3: CASSPTGLAGDTQYF

V: TRBV29-1
D: -
J: TRBJ1-2
CDR3: CSLAMASGTYGYTF

V: TRBV7-2
D: -
J: TRBJ1-2
CDR3: CASSLFVDSYGYTF

V: TRBV20-1
D: TRBD1
J: TRBJ1-1
CDR3: CSARDRTGLNTEAFF

V: TRBV6-1
D: -
J: TRBJ1-2
CDR3: CASSLTLTGADGYTF

V: TRBV6-5
D: -
J: TRBJ2-5
CDR3: CASSYSRKETQYF

V: TRBV7-9
D: -
J: TRBJ1-4
CDR3: CASSLDGQNNEKLFF

V: TRBV18
D: -
J: TRBJ2-7
CDR3: CASSPAPSHEQYF

V: TRBV24-1
D: TRBD1
J: TRBJ2-1
CDR3: CATSARTGYYNEQFF